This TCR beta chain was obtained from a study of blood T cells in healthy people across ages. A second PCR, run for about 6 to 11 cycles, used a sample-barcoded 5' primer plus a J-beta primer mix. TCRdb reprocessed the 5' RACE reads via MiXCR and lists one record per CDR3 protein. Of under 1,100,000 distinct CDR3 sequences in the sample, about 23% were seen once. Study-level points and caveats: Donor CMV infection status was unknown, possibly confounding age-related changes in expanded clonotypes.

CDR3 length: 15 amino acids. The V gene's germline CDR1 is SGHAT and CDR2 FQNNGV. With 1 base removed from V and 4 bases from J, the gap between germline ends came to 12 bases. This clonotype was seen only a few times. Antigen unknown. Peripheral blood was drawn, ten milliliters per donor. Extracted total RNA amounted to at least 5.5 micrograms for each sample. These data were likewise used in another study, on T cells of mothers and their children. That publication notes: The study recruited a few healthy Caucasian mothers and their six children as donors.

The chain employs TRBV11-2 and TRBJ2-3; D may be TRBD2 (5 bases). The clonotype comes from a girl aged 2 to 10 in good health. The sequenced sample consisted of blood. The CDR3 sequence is CASSLGETTPDTQYF. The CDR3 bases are TGTGCCAGCAGCTTAGGGGAGACAACCCCAGATACGCAGTATTTT.